The 32 T cell receptor beta chains given below trace back to one sample, sequenced in a study of OX40 agonist ivuxolimab in advanced cancers. The table came from immunoSEQ multiplex PCR; TCRdb's copy has only in-frame clones and leaves some out. The sample has about 27,000 clones, about 81% seen once. This material consisted of CD4+ or CD8+ T cells sorted from blood, taken in a trial of the OX40 agonist ivuxolimab. These receptors originate from an adult with an advanced solid tumor such as melanoma, head and neck, liver or kidney cancer.

The chain combines TRBV6-1 with TRBJ2-7; D not resolved. Trimming stripped 6 bases from V and 1 base from J, with 7 bases between. CDR1 and CDR2 (germline): MNHNS, SASEGT. CDR3 length equals 12 residues. CDR3 nucleotide sequence: TGTGCCAGCAGCGGGTTATCCTACGAGCAGTACTTC. Translated, it gives CASSGLSYEQYF.

This clone was seen a few times. The chain couples TRBV6-5 to TRBJ1-6, with D maybe TRBD1 (5 bases). The CDR3 totals 15 residues. The V gene lost 2 bases and the J gene lost 12 bases, with 17 bases spanning the gap. Germline assignment: CDR1 MNHEY and CDR2 SVGAGI. Here the CDR3 DNA reads TGTGCCAGCAGTTACAGCCGGGACCCACGGGGACCCCTCCACTTT. It encodes CASSYSRDPRGPLHF.

J is TRBJ2-7 and V is TRBV7-2; no definite D call. The CDR3 has 15 amino acids. Between the trimmed V and J ends, which lost 3 bases and 1 base, there was a span of 13 bases. Germline V lookup: CDR1 SGHTA, CDR2 FQGNSA. The DNA of the CDR3 is TGTGCCAGCAGCTTGTGGTCGACTGTGTCCTACGAGCAGTACTTC. This codes for CASSLWSTVSYEQYF.

The V and J genes are TRBV14 and TRBJ1-6, with D perhaps matching TRBD1 (5 bases). V was cut by 2 bases and J by 0 bases, with 11 bases left in between. From germline, CDR1 is SGHDN and CDR2 FVKESK. The CDR3 sequence is 17 residues long. In nucleotides, the CDR3 is TGTGCCAGCAGCCAATGGGCAGGGAGCTCCTATAATTCACCCCTCCACTTT. Its protein product is CASSQWAGSSYNSPLHF. The variable domain in full, completed from reference TRBV14 and TRBJ1-6, reads EAGVTQFPSHSVIEKGQTVTLRCDPISGHDNLYWYRRVMGKEIKFLLHFVKESKQDESGMPNNRFLAERTGGTYSTLKVQPAELEDSGVYFCASSQWAGSSYNSPLHFGNGTRLTVT.

This chain connects TRBV12-5 to TRBJ1-1; possibly TRBD1 for D (5 bases). Trimming pared 5 bases from V and 5 bases from J, leaving 18 bases between. This CDR3 is 15 amino acids long. CDR1 is LGHNT, CDR2 FRNRAP, per germline. In nucleotides, the CDR3 is TGTGCTAGTGGTCACGGGACTTCTGGCGGGACTGAAGCTTTCTTT. It codes for CASGHGTSGGTEAFF.

This clone has more than one count but fewer than ten. The chain uses TRBV7-2 and TRBJ2-7; TRBD1 aligns across 12 bases. Germline CDR1 and CDR2: SGHTA and FQGNSA. CDR3 length: 15 amino acids. Unmatched junction bases numbered 4, after V lost 3 bases and J lost 4 bases. The CDR3 protein is CASSFPGQGAYEQYF. The CDR3 nucleotides are TGTGCCAGCAGCTTTCCGGGACAGGGGGCTTACGAGCAGTACTTC.

The gene calls are TRBV25-1 and TRBJ2-7; 10 bases line up with TRBD1. Trimming at V came to 5 bases and at J to 3 bases, leaving 4 bases not matched to a gene. This CDR3 spans 14 amino acids. Germline CDR1 MGHDK, CDR2 SYGVNS. The CDR3: CASSPRTGGYEQYF. The CDR3 DNA sequence: TGTGCCAGCAGTCCCCGGACAGGGGGCTACGAGCAGTACTTC.

This clone was counted between two and nine times. J is TRBJ2-7 and V is TRBV28, with a possible D match to TRBD1 (6 bases). The CDR3 is 16 residues long. Trimming removed 6 bases from V and 1 base from J, with 19 bases in between. Germline V CDR1 and CDR2: MDHEN, SYDVKM. CDR3 in amino acids: CASSSRIQGGSYEQYF. CDR3 sequence (DNA): TGTGCCAGCAGCTCTCGCATACAGGGTGGGTCCTACGAGCAGTACTTC.

The J gene is TRBJ2-7, the V gene TRBV28; possibly TRBD1 for D (5 bases). Between the trimmed V and J ends, which lost 6 bases and 2 bases, there was a span of 11 bases. CDR3 length: 13 amino acids. Germline CDR1 is MDHEN and CDR2 is SYDVKM. CDR3 sequence: CASRRQIAYEQYF. DNA of the CDR3: TGTGCCAGCAGGAGACAGATCGCCTACGAGCAGTACTTC.

CDR3 in amino acids: CASRLRDIRHYEQYF. The CDR3 nucleotides read TGTGCCAGTAGACTACGGGACATAAGGCACTACGAGCAGTACTTC. The chain joins TRBV19 to TRBJ2-7; D is perhaps TRBD1 (6 bases). Germline V CDR1 and CDR2: LNHDA, SQIVND (reference sequence). CDR3 length: 15 residues. The V end was cut by 6 bases, the J end by 3 bases, with 18 bases between.

The rearrangement uses TRBV9 and TRBJ2-3; TRBD2 is a possible D gene (6 bases). The CDR3 spans 16 residues. Germline CDR1 reads SGDLS; CDR2 reads YYNGEE. V was pared by 2 bases and J by 2 bases, with 15 bases between. CDR3 in DNA: TGTGCCAGCAGCGTCTCACCCAGCGGGCTCACAGATACGCAGTATTTT. Its translation is CASSVSPSGLTDTQYF.

The V and J genes are TRBV6-5 and TRBJ2-7; 8 bases line up with TRBD1. There are 14 residues in the CDR3. Losses at the gene ends were 5 bases for V and 2 bases for J; bases not matched to a gene: 5. Germline CDR1 MNHEY, CDR2 SVGAGI. CDR3 sequence reads: CASSAGTGAYEQYF. DNA for the CDR3: TGTGCCAGCAGTGCCGGGACAGGAGCCTACGAGCAGTACTTC.

V usage is TRBV11-2 and J usage is TRBJ2-7; D is unclear. Germline assignment: CDR1 SGHAT and CDR2 FQNNGV. This CDR3 has 10 amino acids. Trimming stripped 1 base from V and 6 bases from J, with 1 base between. The CDR3 protein is CASSLGEQYF. CDR3 DNA: TGTGCCAGCAGCTTAGGCGAGCAGTACTTC. The full variable domain, completed using reference TRBV11-2 and TRBJ2-7, is EAGVAQSPRYKIIEKRQSVAFWCNPISGHATLYWYQQILGQGPKLLIQFQNNGVVDDSQLPKDRFSAERLKGVDSTLKIQPAKLEDSAVYLCASSLGEQYFGPGTRLTVT.

This clone was observed a few times. The rearrangement uses TRBV9 and TRBJ1-6; 10 nucleotides match TRBD1. The length of the CDR3 is 14 residues. CDR1 and CDR2 (germline): SGDLS, YYNGEE. The trim removed 4 bases at V and 11 bases at J, leaving 6 bases unmatched. CDR3 loop: CASSPRTGGPPLHF. The CDR3 region has the DNA TGTGCCAGCAGCCCCCGGACAGGGGGTCCACCCCTCCACTTT.

The chain links TRBV7-6 to TRBJ2-2; D may be TRBD1 (8 bases). Germline V gives CDR1 SGHVS, CDR2 FNYEAQ. V was pared by 5 bases and J by 5 bases, with 15 bases between. The CDR3 is made up of 15 amino acids. The CDR3 DNA sequence: TGTGCCAGCAGCCTAGGACAGGGAGGGACCGGGGAGCTGTTTTTT. This sequence encodes CASSLGQGGTGELFF.

As concerns this clone: At one end the junction does not follow the germline gene, possibly because of a read error. The chain links TRBV29-1 to TRBJ2-3; D is unclear. The germline V gene encodes CDR1 SQVTM and CDR2 ANQGSEA. The CDR3 runs 9 residues. The CDR3: CSVEDSDHF. CDR3 bases: TGCAGCGTTGAAGACTCCGACCATTTT.

CDR3 DNA sequence: TGTGCCAGCAGTGAAGGTGGACTAGCGGGGGGACTGGATACGCAGTATTTT. Translation: CASSEGGLAGGLDTQYF. The chain is built from TRBV2 and TRBJ2-3, with 14 bases matching TRBD2. The CDR3 length is 17 residues. The junction had 6 bases not matched to a gene; V was cut back by 1 base and J by 6 bases. CDR1 SNHLY and CDR2 FYNNEI come from the germline V gene.

This chain links TRBV5-4 with TRBJ2-5, with D possibly TRBD2 on 6 matching bases. The DNA end favors TRBJ2-7, so the J call may be wrong. Germline CDR1 and CDR2: SGHNT and YYREEE (reference sequence). This CDR3 is built from 12 residues. The CDR3 bases are TGTGCCAGCAGCTTCCAGGGAGGCGAGCAGTACTTC. Protein sequence: CASSFQGGEQYF.

J is TRBJ1-2 and V is TRBV29-1; TRBD1 agrees at 7 bases. The CDR3 sequence is 12 residues long. V gave up 3 bases and J gave up 8 bases; unmatched junction bases: 6. CDR1 and CDR2 from the germline V gene are SQVTM and ANQGSEA. The CDR3 region has the DNA TGCAGCGTTGATTACAGGGGTGGCGGCTACACCTTC. Protein product: CSVDYRGGGYTF.

V is TRBV7-9 and J is TRBJ1-6; D may be TRBD1 (5 bases). Germline CDR1 is SEHNR and CDR2 is FQNEAQ (reference sequence). The germline V and J ends were trimmed by 2 bases and 10 bases, with 12 bases remaining between them. The CDR3 consists of 14 residues. The chain's CDR3 is CASSLSAGRSPLHF. CDR3 in DNA: TGTGCCAGCAGCTTATCGGCAGGGCGGTCACCCCTCCACTTT.

V gene TRBV7-3 combines with J gene TRBJ2-3, with 10 bases matching TRBD2. J lost 2 bases, V lost 4 bases, and 3 bases had no gene match. There are 15 residues in the CDR3. Germline V gives CDR1 SGHTA, CDR2 FQGTGA. CDR3 DNA: TGTGCCAGCAGCTCAACTAGCGGGAACACAGATACGCAGTATTTT. Amino acids: CASSSTSGNTDTQYF.

The rearrangement uses TRBV4-2 and TRBJ2-3; 7 bases match TRBD1. V gave up 4 bases and J gave up 0 bases; unmatched junction bases: 1. The CDR3 spans 14 residues. Germline values: CDR1 LGHNA, CDR2 YNFKEQ. CDR3 sequence (DNA): TGTGCCAGCAGCCCGGGACAGAGCACAGATACGCAGTATTTT. It translates to CASSPGQSTDTQYF.

The J gene is TRBJ1-2, the V gene TRBV19; TRBD1 is a possible D gene (6 bases). This CDR3 has 14 amino acids. Germline-derived CDR1 and CDR2 are LNHDA and SQIVND (reference sequence). V was trimmed by 6 bases and J by 4 bases, leaving 15 bases between them. Here the CDR3 reads CASSSQGPFYGYTF. The CDR3, as DNA: TGTGCCAGTAGCTCCCAGGGGCCCTTCTATGGCTACACCTTC.

The chain combines TRBV5-1 with TRBJ2-5, with 9 bases aligning to TRBD2. This CDR3 has 15 residues. From germline, CDR1 is SGHRS and CDR2 YFSETQ. V gave up 4 bases and J gave up 1 base; unmatched junction bases: 5. The CDR3 loop is CASSRWTSAQETQYF. As DNA, the CDR3 is TGCGCCAGCAGCCGGTGGACTAGCGCCCAAGAGACCCAGTACTTC.

The CDR3 nucleotides are TGTGCCAGCAGGAGGGGAGCCACCGCGAGACATTATGGCTACACCTTC. The encoded protein is CASRRGATARHYGYTF. This sequence joins TRBV2 and TRBJ1-2, with D maybe TRBD1 (5 bases). V lost 6 bases and J lost 5, with 22 bases in between. This CDR3 is 16 amino acids long. Per the germline V gene, CDR1 is SNHLY and CDR2 is FYNNEI.

V gene TRBV27 combines with J gene TRBJ1-6; perhaps TRBD1 as D (6 bases). Trimming stripped 5 bases from V and 13 bases from J, with 18 bases between. This CDR3 has 14 amino acids. The germline V gene has CDR1 MNHEY and CDR2 SMNVEV (reference sequence). The CDR3 sequence: CASSPGQIVFPLHF. As DNA, the CDR3 is TGTGCCAGCAGTCCCGGACAGATAGTTTTCCCCCTCCACTTT.

This clone ranks as medium-sized. This chain joins TRBV11-2 and TRBJ2-7; D ambiguous. Germline V gives CDR1 SGHAT, CDR2 FQNNGV. V lost 7 bases and J 2 bases, leaving 15 bases between the germline ends. This CDR3 region has 14 residues. CDR3 coding DNA: TGTGCCAGCAAGCCTGACCCCCCAACCTACGAGCAGTACTTC. This encodes CASKPDPPTYEQYF.

In DNA, the CDR3 is TGTGCCAGCCGAAGTTTCGGGGGAGGGGCCCAGCAGCCCCAGCATTTT. Its translation: CASRSFGGGAQQPQHF. V and J are TRBV6-4 and TRBJ1-5, with D possibly matching TRBD1 (5 bases). Deletions cut 8 bases from V and 7 bases from J, with 24 bases between. The CDR3 is 16 amino acids. Germline CDR1 reads MRHNA; CDR2 reads SNTAGT.

The chain has TRBV14 and TRBJ1-2, with 8 bases identical to TRBD1. This CDR3 has 16 residues. V trimming: 1 base; J trimming: 6 bases; junction bases outside the gene matches: 10. CDR1 is SGHDN, CDR2 FVKESK, per germline. CDR3 sequence reads: CASSQVGTGDSHGYTF. In nucleotides, the CDR3 is TGTGCCAGCAGCCAAGTTGGGACAGGTGATTCTCATGGCTACACCTTC.

This clone appeared a few times. This chain links TRBV4-3 with TRBJ1-5; no clear D. The V gene lost 3 bases and the J gene lost 4 bases, with 4 bases spanning the gap. This CDR3 has 12 amino acids. Germline loops: CDR1 LGHNA, CDR2 YSLEER. The CDR3 is CASSQGNQPQHF. The CDR3 DNA is TGCGCCAGCAGCCAGGGTAATCAGCCCCAGCATTTT.

This clone was recorded a few times. The chain couples TRBV6-1 to TRBJ2-7, with D tentatively TRBD1 (7 bases). Germline V gene sequence: CDR1 MNHNS, CDR2 SASEGT. V lost 1 base and J lost 5, with 18 bases in between. CDR3 length: 16 residues. In DNA form, the CDR3 reads TGTGCCAGCAGTGAAGAAGACAGGGACTTGGCTGACGAGCAGTACTTC. Translated, it gives CASSEEDRDLADEQYF.

The V gene is TRBV7-6, the J gene TRBJ2-7, with TRBD2 as a possible D gene (6 bases). Trimming removed 3 bases at V and 7 bases at J, with 19 bases between. Germline V gives CDR1 SGHVS, CDR2 FNYEAQ. The CDR3 covers 15 residues. The CDR3 sequence is CASSLAPGGLKEQYF. The DNA of the CDR3 is TGTGCCAGCAGCTTGGCCCCCGGGGGTCTTAAAGAGCAGTACTTC.